Here is one T cell receptor beta chain with its context. These data come from a study of T-cell memory formation after mild COVID-19. The germline gives CDR1 LGHNA, CDR2 YNFKEQ. Deletions cut 4 bases from V and 6 bases from J, with 18 bases between. This CDR3 spans 16 amino acids. From the 5' RACE reads, TCRdb called clonotypes with MiXCR, one entry per CDR3 protein. This table holds 150,000 to 200,000 distinct CDR3 sequences, roughly 17% found once. The TCR was taken from an adult woman who had mild COVID-19 (a few samples of this study predate the infection). Cell type and time point are not known. The rearrangement uses TRBV4-2 and TRBJ2-2, with TRBD2 as a possible D gene (7 bases). Sequenced material: PBMCs or a T cell subset sorted from them (not recorded which). The CDR3 region is CASSPGGHEGAGELFF. The CDR3 DNA reads TGTGCCAGCAGCCCGGGGGGCCACGAGGGGGCCGGGGAGCTGTTTTTT.